This T cell receptor beta chain was identified during a study of regulatory dendritic cells for organ transplantation. Comments on this clone: Its antigen is undetermined.

Assay used: immunoSEQ multiplex PCR; TCRdb lists only in-frame clones, some missing. The sample yields fewer than 25,000 clones, 74% seen once. FACS sorted CD4+ or CD8+ T cells into CD45RA+ naive and CD45RO+ memory. V lost 4 bases and J lost 2, with 11 bases in between. The CDR3 has 14 amino acids. In germline, CDR1 is SGHDT, CDR2 YYEEEE. Overall study results and limits: The authors noted considerable between-person heterogeneity in alloreactive memory CD8+ cells. Mature dendritic cells appeared to drive more memory CD8+ clonal expansion than regulatory ones. Naive T cells showed high diversity, memory cells less, memory CD8+ least.

What was sequenced was memory CD4+ T cells from blood. This sample's subset: CD45RO+ memory T cells. The chain links TRBV5-6 to TRBJ2-3; a weak D match, TRBD1 (6 bases). The receptor was derived from a human donor in good health. CDR3 nucleotides: TGTGCCAGCAGCCCAAACAGGGTCACAGATACGCAGTATTTT. It codes for CASSPNRVTDTQYF. Filled out from reference TRBV5-6 and TRBJ2-3, the complete variable domain reads DAGVTQSPTHLIKTRGQQVTLRCSPKSGHDTVSWYQQALGQGPQFIFQYYEEEERQRGNFPDRFSGHQFPNYSSELNVNALLLGDSALYLCASSPNRVTDTQYFGPGTRLTVL.